This T cell receptor beta chain originates from a study of cytomegalovirus exposure and HLA in healthy donors (TCRdb year 2017). Regarding the study in general: An earlier analysis of some 500 of the donors reported 250 to 300 Gb of sequence data and 117 million unique TCR beta sequences from 150 million to 200 million T cells. To predict cytomegalovirus infection status, the study brought together high-throughput TCR immunosequencing, statistical association of individual TCRs with disease status, and machine learning. Rather than using new phenotypic data, the later analysis identified candidate immune exposures from TCR beta sequences and from how often those sequences occurred across donors. An earlier analysis of 587 of the donors used high-throughput TCR beta sequencing to judge whether each TCR beta V gene segment behaved as functional or pseudogenic. An early release covering roughly 580 HLA-typed donors comprised 300 to 350 gigabases of sequencing data and about 90 million unique TCR sequences. Along with the approximately 600-subject first cohort, a separate validation cohort of over 90 different subjects was used. Donor age, sex, ethnicity and CMV serostatus were compiled together with the repertoire data. A later analysis re-analyzed previously published TCR beta repertoires from roughly 690 donors and added high-resolution HLA genotyping to study TCR occurrence patterns. The T cell repertoires of 670 or so subjects were profiled by immunosequencing and related to cytomegalovirus serostatus. In a later genetic analysis, genome-wide SNP genotypes for about three fifths of the roughly 670 donors were used, and that subset was treated as a discovery cohort. Every discovery cohort repertoire had been produced on one sequencing platform. The study aimed to test whether cataloging public T cell receptors could reveal signatures of past pathogen exposure. Several DR-DQ haplotypes were handled as single units for association and clustering because linkage in the cohort was strong. Among approximately 370 genotyped donors of the cohort, an average of approximately 240,000 unique TCR beta nucleotide sequences was sequenced per donor, of which about 18% were non-productive. Both class I and class II loci were covered by HLA typing, at four-digit resolution. The number of donors typed differed by locus, with about 629-630 for A, B, C, DRB1 and DQB1, 522 for DQA1, 606 for DPA1, and around 460 for DPB1. Of the 350 to 450 genotyped donors, over 80% were placed in the genetic ancestry cluster associated with self-reported Caucasian donors.

Taken from the germline V gene, the CDR1 and CDR2 loops are SGHRS and YFSETQ. V loses 1 base, J loses 4 bases, and the germline ends lie 11 bases apart. Including cysteine and phenylalanine, the CDR3 has 14 amino acids. The entry retains the CDR3 DNA only, 42 bases that are in frame from base 1. In total, 666 healthy bone marrow donors made up the cohort. At the time of sampling, every cohort member was nominally healthy, though immune exposures that went unrecorded were likely present. The donor was CMV seropositive and was included in the group of 289 seropositive cohort members. A peripheral blood sample was provided by each donor, and peripheral blood mononuclear cells were used for TCR beta sequencing. Genomic DNA extraction from the blood cell samples was performed with the Qiagen DNeasy Blood Extraction Kit. The library was produced with the immunoSEQ multiplex PCR assay. For the multiplex PCR, a mixture combining 60 forward primers for TCR Vbeta segments and 13 reverse primers for TCR Jbeta segments was used. A multiplex PCR assay on genomic DNA amplified the CDR3 region of rearranged TCR beta genes. The amplified TCR beta libraries were sequenced on the Illumina HiSeq System as 87-base-pair reads. Per the original workflow: A later analysis counted about 82 million unique TCR beta chains across the 600 to 850 repertoires, and 9.5 million to 11 million of these chains were shared by at least two donors. Raw reads were error-corrected and collapsed into unique sequences with a nearest-neighbor algorithm that merged closely related sequences to remove PCR and sequencing errors. Alignment of CDR3 sequences to IMGT reference sequences was used to assign V, D and J gene segments. For a sequence to be retained, a match of at least six nucleotides to both a V gene segment and a J gene segment was required. Rearrangements were classified as productive when the CDR3 lacked stop codons and remained in frame with V and J, and all other rearrangements were classified as non-productive. Following IMGT convention, CDR3 was defined as the stretch from the second conserved V-encoded cysteine up to the conserved J-encoded phenylalanine. The earlier analysis of about 590 of the donors excluded sequences that lacked an unambiguous match to a single V gene segment. In an earlier analysis of 587 of the donors, V segments were called functional above 56.7% productive rearrangements and were called segregating when the between-donor standard deviation exceeded 5%. A statistical classification framework was built for diagnosing cytomegalovirus status from the catalog of TCR beta chain sequences. V and J gene assignment, in a later analysis, came from comparing TCR nucleotide sequences with IMGT/GENE-DB human TR gene sequences. In a later analysis, CDR3 sequences and most-parsimonious VDJ recombination scenarios were assigned using the TCRdist pipeline. In a later analysis, each TCR beta chain was defined by its CDR3 amino acid sequence together with its V-gene family, and reads without a unique V-gene family were excluded. A later analysis removed several hundred highly shared, low-generation-probability nucleotide sequences to deal with suspected cross-contamination and a sequencing artifact. For each public chain, a later analysis derived a clonal expansion index from normalized ranks of inferred template counts within each repertoire. A later analysis computed generation probabilities with a VDJ recombination model fitted to out-of-frame rearrangements, and checked the results against IGoR. In a later analysis, TCR-TCR, TCR-HLA and TCR-CMV co-occurrence was scored with hypergeometric tests, and a repertoire-size bias correction was applied to TCR pairs. In a later analysis, false discovery rates were estimated by permuting HLA or CMV assignments 20 times. A later analysis grouped co-occurring TCRs with DBSCAN, adding TCRdist sequence similarity when clustering within HLA-allele-positive subsets. Co-occurrence clustering excluded repertoires with fewer than 30,000 or more than 120,000 public chains, plus five with anomalous nucleotide sharing. This is the immuneACCESS table as TCRdb keeps it, with only in-frame sequences that have V and J called. A part of the clones is gone; compared with another copy, unresolved V genes explain less than half, and the rest is unexplained. D and trimming were read from the DNA, whereas the V and J calls and clone size are those reported in that table. For this sample the table gives about 85,000 clones, of which about 80% were detected only once. Approximately 30% of the sample is in the top ten clones.

As to this clone: Which antigen it targets is not known. Base qualities are not provided; no much larger clone lies one nucleotide away.

General conclusions and limits of the study: Strong co-occurrence of HLA alleles, especially DR and DQ, made assigning TCR associations to individual alleles difficult. Most TCR sequences were seen in very few donors, while some public TCRs were found in many individuals. V-gene and J-gene trimming of TCR beta chains was associated with a missense DCLRE1C variant in a later genetic analysis, and the association was replicated in an independent cohort. The classifier was reported to diagnose cytomegalovirus status with high specificity and sensitivity in both the original cohort and the validation cohort. A further reported finding was that TCR beta sequences accurately predicted the HLA-A and HLA-B alleles for most subjects in the first cohort. The cohort was sequenced for TCR beta chains only, and without alpha or paired-chain data the features that could be detected were limited. A few of the identified cytomegalovirus-associated TCR beta chains were confirmed in vitro to be specific for cytomegalovirus antigens. According to a later genetic analysis, donors in an Asian-associated ancestry cluster had fewer N-insertions in productive TCRs than the approximately 610-donor mean. At a false discovery rate of 0.05, a later analysis linked 16,951 TCR beta sequences to specific HLA alleles. Some IMGT-functional V segments, including TRBV6-2 and TRBV6-3, could not be told apart with the 87-base-pair reads, so those segments were excluded. A later analysis found that TCR association rates varied across HLA loci, with DRB1 alleles showing the most associated TCRs and HLA-C alleles the fewest. Correlated functional status among segregating V segments might be attributable to linkage disequilibrium, but an unknown experimental factor could not be ruled out. The sequencing pipeline was judged likely to have produced a cluster of highly shared sequence variants as a technical artifact. For the cohort, immune exposure information was limited to CMV serostatus. In the study, approximately 150 TCR beta chains were listed as associated with cytomegalovirus. A later analysis found that HLA-associated TCR beta chains were more clonally expanded and had lower generation probabilities than equally common non-associated chains. Because HLA typing was missing for some donors at each locus, association tests included only the typed subset. According to a later analysis, parvovirus B19, influenza, CMV and Epstein-Barr virus appeared linked to several top co-occurrence clusters. Roughly uniform sequencing depth across donors was assumed in presence/absence analyses, although this assumption may not hold. In an earlier analysis of 587 of the donors, most TCR beta V segments appeared in productive rearrangements about 90% or about 30% of the time, broadly matching IMGT annotations. The authors suggested that the approach could potentially be generalized to other disease states and immunological phenotypes. A later analysis found that most CMV-associated TCR beta chains appeared HLA-restricted, with HLA associations seemingly driven largely by CMV exposure. Because counts were too low, roughly 18 rarely observed V segments, including chromosome 9 orphons, were left out of the earlier analysis of about 620 of the donors.

Sequencing was performed on PBMCs. The receptor was derived from a man aged 50-60 years in good health and CMV-seropositive. The receptor chain draws on TRBV5-1 and TRBJ1-1; the D segment cannot be called with confidence. The CDR3 protein: CASSLYGEGTEAFF. The DNA sequence follows: TGCGCCAGCAGCTTGTACGGGGAGGGCACTGAAGCTTTCTTT.